These 19 T cell receptor beta chains were all obtained from the same sample, sequenced in a study of blood T cells in healthy people across ages. Next came a second PCR, run for about 7 to 12 cycles, which used a sample-barcoded 5' primer along with a J-beta primer mix. TCRdb independently ran MiXCR on the 5' RACE reads; one entry per CDR3 protein. The sample contains about 1,400,000 distinct CDR3 sequences, around two fifths of which appear only once. The sequenced sample was blood. The receptor source for this set is a woman between 18 and 30 years old in good health.

The rearrangement joins TRBV6-4 to TRBJ2-1, with TRBD2 matching over 7 bases. The J call may be incorrect, as the DNA end agrees better with TRBJ2-7. This CDR3 region has 16 residues. The V gene's germline CDR1 is MRHNA and CDR2 SNTAGT. CDR3 sequence: CASSRQASGAYNEQYF. DNA of the CDR3: TGTGCCAGCAGTAGACAAGCTAGCGGAGCCTACAATGAGCAGTACTTC.

This clonotype occurred a few times. The V and J genes are TRBV2 and TRBJ1-2, with D unresolved. The germline V and J ends were trimmed by 3 bases and 4 bases, with 12 bases remaining between them. This CDR3 has 14 amino acids. CDR1 and CDR2 (germline): SNHLY, FYNNEI. The CDR3 DNA is TGTGCCAGCAGTGAGGGCAGTAAAGGCTATGGCTACACCTTC. The encoded protein is CASSEGSKGYGYTF.

This clonotype showed up just a few times. The J gene is TRBJ2-3, the V gene TRBV29-1, with a weak D call TRBD2 (5 bases). CDR1 is SQVTM and CDR2 is ANQGSEA in the germline V gene. V shed 2 bases and J shed 0 bases, with 18 bases lying between them. There are 17 residues in the CDR3. CDR3 in amino acids: CSVEKVLGKSSTDTQYF. The CDR3 DNA reads as TGCAGCGTTGAAAAGGTGCTCGGGAAGAGTAGCACAGATACGCAGTATTTT.

The rearrangement links TRBV4-2 to TRBJ2-1; TRBD1 or TRBD2 may be the D gene (5 bases each). CDR1 and CDR2 (germline): LGHNA, YNFKEQ. The ends were cut back, 0 bases at V and 9 bases at J, with 12 bases in the middle. The CDR3 length is 14 residues. The CDR3 is CASSQDPGTREQFF. As DNA, the CDR3 is TGTGCCAGCAGCCAAGATCCTGGGACCCGTGAGCAGTTCTTC.

This chain links TRBV6-5 with TRBJ1-2; tentative D call: TRBD1 (5 bases). The V end was cut by 5 bases, the J end by 4 bases, with 17 bases between. CDR1 is MNHEY and CDR2 is SVGAGI in the germline V gene. The CDR3 covers 15 residues. CDR3 region: CASSKRGLGSYGYTF. The CDR3 nucleotides read TGTGCCAGCAGTAAACGGGGACTCGGCAGCTATGGCTACACCTTC.

The sample holds a few counts of this clonotype. The V call is TRBV18, the J call TRBJ2-3; 7 bases map to TRBD2. This CDR3 comprises 15 residues. V lost 3 bases to trimming and J lost 4 bases; unmatched junction nucleotides: 7. Per germline, CDR1 KGHSH and CDR2 LQKENI. The CDR3 nucleotides are TGTGCCAGCTCACCTCTTGCGGGAGCCTCAGATACGCAGTATTTT. This gives the protein CASSPLAGASDTQYF.

The chain employs TRBV7-2 and TRBJ2-1, with D possibly being TRBD2 (6 bases). There are 16 residues in the CDR3. Germline-derived CDR1 and CDR2 are SGHTA and FQGNSA. The V gene lost 10 bases and the J gene lost 2 bases, with 21 bases spanning the gap. This chain's CDR3 is CATHPPGLFPYNEQFF. Here the CDR3 DNA reads TGTGCCACCCATCCCCCGGGACTTTTCCCCTACAATGAGCAGTTCTTC.

The table lists this clonotype with a few counts. The chain recombines TRBV18 with TRBJ2-5; 9 nucleotides match TRBD1. The CDR3 loop spans 15 amino acids. V was clipped by 6 bases and J by 4 bases; unmatched bases: 9. Germline values: CDR1 KGHSH, CDR2 LQKENI. The chain's CDR3 is CASSPTGGEGETQYF. CDR3 DNA: TGTGCCAGCTCGCCTACAGGGGGCGAAGGAGAGACCCAGTACTTC.

Points on this clonotype: At one end, the junction sequence differs from germline, possibly due to a read error. This sequence joins TRBV6-1 and TRBJ2-7, with D tentatively TRBD2 (5 bases). There are 13 residues in the CDR3. The germline V gene has CDR1 MNHNS and CDR2 SASEGT. CDR3 nucleotides: TGTGTCAGCAAAGGAGGCTCAGGCTACGAGCAGTACTTC. It encodes CVSKGGSGYEQYF.

This clonotype was counted only a few times. The V call is TRBV6-6, the J call TRBJ1-1; weak D call: TRBD1 (5 bases). The CDR3 sequence is 13 residues long. The germline V and J ends were trimmed by 3 bases and 4 bases, with 9 bases remaining between them. In germline, CDR1 is MNHNY, CDR2 SVGAGI (reference sequence). Here the CDR3 reads CASSYAGPTEAFF. CDR3 DNA: TGTGCCAGCAGTTATGCGGGGCCCACTGAAGCTTTCTTT.

This clonotype showed up just a few times. The CDR3 loop reads CASSLDWTSGGLETQYF. The CDR3 DNA is TGTGCCAGCAGTTTAGATTGGACTAGCGGGGGTCTGGAGACCCAGTACTTC. The chain has TRBV12-3 or TRBV12-4 and TRBJ2-5, with 13 bases lining up with TRBD2. Unmatched junction bases numbered 7, after V lost 1 base and J lost 5 bases. This CDR3 has 17 amino acids.

This chain links TRBV18 with TRBJ1-4; D uncertain. The germline V and J ends were trimmed by 3 bases and 7 bases, with 9 bases remaining between them. The CDR3 has 13 amino acids. Looked up from germline, CDR1 is KGHSH and CDR2 is LQKENI. CDR3 DNA: TGTGCCAGCTCACCCAATACGATTGAAAAACTGTTTTTT. Amino acid sequence: CASSPNTIEKLFF.

This clonotype was detected only a few times. The rearrangement joins TRBV7-9 to TRBJ1-2, with D hard to call. Per the germline V gene, CDR1 is SEHNR and CDR2 is FQNEAQ (reference sequence). CDR3 size: 15 residues. V lost 0 bases to trimming and J lost 8 bases, with 16 bases between them. The CDR3 loop reads CASSLAPFRGPGYTF. In DNA, the CDR3 is TGTGCCAGCAGCTTAGCCCCCTTTCGGGGTCCAGGCTACACCTTC.

The chain has TRBV27 and TRBJ1-1, with 7 bases lining up with TRBD1. The trim removed 5 bases at V and 5 bases at J, leaving 14 bases unmatched. CDR1 and CDR2 from the germline V gene are MNHEY and SMNVEV (reference sequence). This CDR3 comprises 16 residues. Written as DNA, the CDR3 is TGTGCCAGCAGTCGGGGGGGGGCAGGGGGACGGACTGAAGCTTTCTTT. It yields the protein CASSRGGAGGRTEAFF.

This clonotype was seen more than once but under ten times. This chain connects TRBV14 to TRBJ2-7; D is possibly TRBD1 or TRBD2 (6 bases each). Per germline, CDR1 SGHDN and CDR2 FVKESK. The CDR3 has 17 residues. Trimming took 4 bases from V and 5 from J, leaving 24 bases between them. The CDR3 sequence is CASSPLWGASRFDEQYF. CDR3 coding DNA: TGTGCCAGCAGCCCTTTATGGGGGGCCAGTAGGTTCGACGAGCAGTACTTC.

A few counts support this clonotype. The chain recombines TRBV27 with TRBJ2-3, with 7 bases that match TRBD2. The CDR3 extends over 12 amino acids. Trimming removed 6 bases from V and 13 bases from J; junction bases left unmatched: 10. The germline V gene has CDR1 MNHEY and CDR2 SMNVEV (reference sequence). DNA for the CDR3: TGTGCCAGCAGCCCTCCCCGGGGGGTTGAGTATTTT. This gives the protein CASSPPRGVEYF.

This clonotype occurred a few times. V usage is TRBV5-1 and J usage is TRBJ2-7; the match to TRBD1 covers 7 bases. The CDR3 loop spans 14 amino acids. The germline CDR1 and CDR2 sequences are SGHRS and YFSETQ. V was pared by 1 base and J by 6 bases, with 7 bases of the junction left unmatched. The chain's CDR3 is CASSLLTGAPEQYF. In DNA, the CDR3 is TGCGCCAGCAGCTTGCTTACAGGGGCCCCCGAGCAGTACTTC.

This clonotype appeared a single time. The J gene is TRBJ2-3, the V gene TRBV4-1, with D uncertain. The CDR3 has 12 residues. Germline CDR1 and CDR2: MGHRA and YSYEKL. Trimming shortened V by 0 bases and J by 12 bases, and 10 bases separated the two germline ends. The CDR3 here is CASSQEGRLQYF. In DNA, the CDR3 is TGCGCCAGCAGCCAAGAAGGAAGGCTACAGTATTTT.

In DNA form, the CDR3 reads TGTGCCAGCAGTTACACGGGACTAGCGGGAACCAATGAGCAGTACTTC. Its translation: CASSYTGLAGTNEQYF. This sequence joins TRBV6-5 and TRBJ2-1, with 13 bases identical to TRBD2. Near its end, the DNA agrees better with TRBJ2-7, so the J call may be wrong. Germline CDR1 MNHEY, CDR2 SVGAGI. The CDR3 has 16 residues.